The 30 T cell receptor beta chains below all came from one sample that was sequenced in a study of blood T cell repertoires in COVID-19. Measured with immunoSEQ multiplex PCR; TCRdb has only the in-frame clones, and not every one. In the table there are around 150,000 clones, 60% to 80% of which are singletons. What was sequenced was PBMCs or T cells enriched from blood (not recorded which). The receptors here all came from a woman between 50 and 59 years old who had recovered from COVID-19.

The gene calls are TRBV14 and TRBJ2-1; 8 bases agree with TRBD2. This CDR3 region has 16 residues. Germline values: CDR1 SGHDN, CDR2 FVKESK. V trimming: 6 bases; J trimming: 2 bases; junction bases outside the gene matches: 9. This CDR3 is CASSGGRRAPYNEQFF. CDR3 nucleotide sequence: TGTGCCAGCAGTGGCGGGAGGAGGGCCCCCTACAATGAGCAGTTCTTC. The entire variable domain, with the rest obtained from reference TRBV14 and TRBJ2-1, is as follows: EAGVTQFPSHSVIEKGQTVTLRCDPISGHDNLYWYRRVMGKEIKFLLHFVKESKQDESGMPNNRFLAERTGGTYSTLKVQPAELEDSGVYFCASSGGRRAPYNEQFFGPGTRLTVL.

The chain has TRBV7-8 and TRBJ2-1, with 10 bases fitting TRBD2. The CDR3 is 15 residues long. The V gene's germline CDR1 is SGHVS and CDR2 FQNEAQ. V shed 4 bases and J 4 bases; nucleotides not matched to a gene: 4. CDR3 in DNA: TGTGCCAGCAGCTCCGGACTAGCGGTTTACAATGAGCAGTTCTTC. It translates to CASSSGLAVYNEQFF.

CDR3 nucleotides: TGTGCCAGCAGCCAAGACCCGGGGGGGTACACTGAAGCTTTCTTT. Translating gives CASSQDPGGYTEAFF. The chain recombines TRBV3-1 (or the pseudogene TRBV3-2) with TRBJ1-1; TRBD1 is a possible D gene (5 bases). The CDR3 consists of 15 residues. The V and J ends lost 0 bases and 3 bases respectively, with 11 bases between them. Germline assignment: CDR1 LGHDT and CDR2 YNNKEL (reference sequence).

The chain has TRBV5-6 and TRBJ1-2; no firm D call. Germline CDR1 and CDR2: SGHDT and YYEEEE. Trimming shortened V by 4 bases and J by 4 bases, and 17 bases separated the two germline ends. The CDR3 runs 15 residues. In nucleotides, the CDR3 is TGTGCCAGCAGCCCCGGGTCCTACGCCCTCTATGGCTACACCTTC. Protein: CASSPGSYALYGYTF.

The chain uses TRBV9 and TRBJ2-5, with D uncertain. Germline-derived CDR1 and CDR2 are SGDLS and YYNGEE. The V end lost 0 bases, the J end lost 0 bases, and 9 bases lay between the germline ends. The CDR3 contains 15 residues. The CDR3 DNA follows: TGTGCCAGCAGCGTAGGTGTCCGTGACCAAGAGACCCAGTACTTC. Translating gives CASSVGVRDQETQYF.

This clone was picked up a small number of times. CDR3 DNA: TGTGCCAGCAGCCCCCAGGGCGAGACCCAGTACTTC. Amino acid sequence: CASSPQGETQYF. V is TRBV7-8 and J is TRBJ2-5; TRBD1 is a possible D gene (5 bases). The germline gives CDR1 SGHVS, CDR2 FQNEAQ. CDR3 size: 12 residues. Deletions cut 5 bases from V and 5 bases from J, with 9 bases between.

The chain recombines TRBV11-3 with TRBJ1-2; D remains unclear. The CDR3 sequence is 14 residues long. Germline values: CDR1 SGHNT, CDR2 YENEEA. V lost 3 bases to trimming and J lost 8 bases, with 16 bases between them. This chain's CDR3 is CASSLEGGLGGYTF. The CDR3 DNA is TGTGCCAGCAGCTTGGAAGGAGGGTTAGGAGGCTACACCTTC. The whole variable domain, remainder taken from reference TRBV11-3 and TRBJ1-2, is EAGVVQSPRYKIIEKKQPVAFWCNPISGHNTLYWYLQNLGQGPELLIRYENEEAVDDSQLPKDRFSAERLKGVDSTLKIQPAELGDSAVYLCASSLEGGLGGYTFGSGTRLTVV.

The genes are TRBV4-1 and TRBJ2-1, with 8 bases identical to TRBD2. Trimming cost V 4 bases and J 8 bases; bases outside gene matches: 10. This CDR3 comprises 15 residues. The germline V gene encodes CDR1 MGHRA and CDR2 YSYEKL. CDR3 bases: TGCGCCAGCAGCCGAACCGGGACTAGGGTCGATGAGCAGTTCTTC. Its protein product is CASSRTGTRVDEQFF.

This chain connects TRBV28 to TRBJ1-1; TRBD1 might be the D (5 bases). The CDR3 totals 15 residues. CDR1 is MDHEN, CDR2 SYDVKM, per germline. V lost 1 base and J lost 1, with 10 bases in between. CDR3 sequence reads: CASSLLAGRNTEAFF. The CDR3 DNA reads TGTGCCAGCAGTTTATTGGCAGGGCGGAACACTGAAGCTTTCTTT.

This chain joins TRBV19 and TRBJ2-7; 8 bases line up with TRBD1. V shed 5 bases, J shed 6 bases, and the junction held 6 bases outside the gene matches. Per the germline V gene, CDR1 is LNHDA and CDR2 is SQIVND (reference sequence). The CDR3 totals 13 residues. CDR3 sequence: CASSDRGRSEQYF. As DNA, the CDR3 is TGTGCCAGTAGTGACAGGGGAAGGAGCGAGCAGTACTTC.

The chain uses TRBV18 and TRBJ2-7, with 12 nucleotides matching TRBD2. The trim removed 1 base at V and 3 bases at J, leaving 7 bases unmatched. The CDR3 is 17 residues long. Germline assignment: CDR1 KGHSH and CDR2 LQKENI. CDR3 coding DNA: TGTGCCAGCTCACCACAAGGGACTAGCGGGTATGTCTACGAGCAGTACTTC. It is translated as CASSPQGTSGYVYEQYF. Complete variable domain (other parts from reference TRBV18 and TRBJ2-7): NAGVMQNPRHLVRRRGQEARLRCSPMKGHSHVYWYRQLPEEGLKFMVYLQKENIIDESGMPKERFSAEFPKEGPSILRIQQVVRGDSAAYFCASSPQGTSGYVYEQYFGPGTRLTVT.

This chain joins TRBV3-1 (or the pseudogene TRBV3-2) and TRBJ2-5; D remains unclear. V was cut by 1 base and J by 1 base, with 13 bases left in between. The CDR3 totals 16 residues. Germline V gives CDR1 LGHDT, CDR2 YNNKEL (reference sequence). For the CDR3, the DNA is TGTGCCAGCAGCCAAGGATTAGCCGAAATCCAAGAGACCCAGTACTTC. Protein sequence: CASSQGLAEIQETQYF.

This chain links TRBV30 with TRBJ1-4; D unresolved. The CDR3 consists of 13 residues. CDR1 is GTSNPN and CDR2 is SVGIG in the germline V gene (reference sequence). With 1 base removed from V and 8 bases from J, the gap between germline ends came to 11 bases. The CDR3 DNA is TGTGCCTGGAGTGCGGTAGCTGTCGAAAAACTGTTTTTT. Encoded protein: CAWSAVAVEKLFF.

The chain uses TRBV9 and TRBJ2-3; perhaps TRBD2 as D (7 bases). V lost 2 bases and J 0 bases, leaving 10 bases between the germline ends. The CDR3 totals 15 residues. Per the germline V gene, CDR1 is SGDLS and CDR2 is YYNGEE. CDR3 nucleotides: TGTGCCAGCAGCGTGGGAGGGGGGAGCACAGATACGCAGTATTTT. It is translated as CASSVGGGSTDTQYF.

The DNA of the CDR3 is TGTGCCAGCAGCTTCCGCGGGACAGGGGCCCACGAGCAGTACTTC. The encoded protein is CASSFRGTGAHEQYF. The gene calls are TRBV7-9 and TRBJ2-7; 10 bases are shared with TRBD1. The germline V gene has CDR1 SEHNR and CDR2 FQNEAQ (reference sequence). The CDR3 has 15 amino acids. J lost 5 bases, V lost 3 bases, and 7 bases had no gene match.

V gene TRBV18 combines with J gene TRBJ1-2; D uncertain. The CDR3 runs 15 residues. With 2 bases removed from V and 4 bases from J, the gap between germline ends came to 14 bases. The germline V gene encodes CDR1 KGHSH and CDR2 LQKENI. The CDR3 DNA follows: TGTGCCAGCTCACCAGGGTCGCCAGGCCCCTATGGCTACACCTTC. The encoded protein is CASSPGSPGPYGYTF.

V gene TRBV28 combines with J gene TRBJ1-5; D is unresolved. The CDR3 has 15 amino acids. Deletions cut 3 bases from V and 2 bases from J, with 11 bases between. In germline, CDR1 is MDHEN, CDR2 SYDVKM. The CDR3 protein is CASSFRGSRNQPQHF. CDR3 DNA sequence: TGTGCCAGCAGTTTTCGGGGAAGCCGCAATCAGCCCCAGCATTTT.

The J gene is TRBJ2-1, the V gene TRBV7-9, with TRBD1 as a possible D gene (6 bases). The V and J ends lost 3 bases and 8 bases respectively, with 17 bases between them. This CDR3 spans 15 amino acids. The V gene's germline CDR1 is SEHNR and CDR2 FQNEAQ (reference sequence). Here the CDR3 reads CASSLVGWTVDEQFF. CDR3 DNA sequence: TGTGCCAGCAGCTTGGTGGGATGGACAGTCGATGAGCAGTTCTTC.

The CDR3: CAWHGTGGMIEKLFF. CDR3 DNA sequence: TGTGCCTGGCATGGGACAGGGGGCATGATTGAAAAACTGTTTTTT. J is TRBJ1-4 and V is TRBV30, with 12 bases identical to TRBD1. The V gene end was trimmed by 5 bases and the J gene end by 7 bases; junction bases not matched to a gene: 8. This CDR3 is built from 15 residues. Germline V gives CDR1 GTSNPN, CDR2 SVGIG (reference sequence).

The chain uses TRBV6-5 and TRBJ1-2; the D gene is possibly TRBD1 (5 bases). Trimming removed 11 bases at V and 2 bases at J, with 21 bases between. Germline V gene sequence: CDR1 MNHEY, CDR2 SVGAGI. The CDR3 runs 15 residues. CDR3 protein: CARRAGGGQNYGYTF. In DNA form, the CDR3 reads TGTGCCCGCCGGGCGGGGGGGGGTCAAAACTATGGCTACACCTTC.

This chain connects TRBV6-5 to TRBJ2-1, with TRBD2 matching over 11 bases. Trimming took 4 bases from V and 6 from J; bases not matched to a gene: 2. Germline CDR1 reads MNHEY; CDR2 reads SVGAGI. The CDR3 runs 14 residues. DNA of the CDR3: TGTGCCAGCAGTTCTAGCGGGAGGATCAATGAGCAGTTCTTC. This sequence encodes CASSSSGRINEQFF.

For this clone: Relative to the germline gene, one junction end is altered; a read error may explain this. The rearrangement links TRBV7-7 to TRBJ1-2, with 8 nucleotides matching TRBD1. Germline CDR1 SSHAT, CDR2 FNYEAQ (reference sequence). This CDR3 is built from 21 residues. CDR3 sequence: CASRTLGDRSITVASYYGYTF. CDR3 coding DNA: TGTGCTAGCAGAACACTCGGGGACAGGTCAATCACCGTAGCTTCATACTATGGCTACACCTTC.

The chain employs TRBV3-1 (or the pseudogene TRBV3-2) and TRBJ2-5; 14 bases map to TRBD2. The length of the CDR3 is 18 residues. J gave up 2 bases and V 3 bases, and 8 bases lay outside the gene matches. Germline loops: CDR1 LGHDT, CDR2 YNNKEL (reference sequence). DNA for the CDR3: TGTGCCAGCAGCCAGAATAGTTGGACTAGCGGGAGGCAAGAGACCCAGTACTTC. It specifies CASSQNSWTSGRQETQYF.

DNA for the CDR3: TGTGCCAGCAGCTTACGCGGCTCGTCTAAGAATGAGCAGTTCTTC. Translation gives CASSLRGSSKNEQFF. J is TRBJ2-1 and V is TRBV7-9; D not resolved. The germline V gene encodes CDR1 SEHNR and CDR2 FQNEAQ (reference sequence). Trimming stripped 2 bases from V and 7 bases from J, with 15 bases between. The CDR3 consists of 15 residues.

The V call is TRBV7-9, the J call TRBJ1-2, with D maybe TRBD1 (6 bases). V lost 2 bases and J lost 7, with 8 bases in between. This CDR3 spans 12 amino acids. CDR1 SEHNR and CDR2 FQNEAQ come from the germline V gene (reference sequence). The DNA of the CDR3 is TGTGCCAGCAGCTTATTGGACAGTGGCTACACCTTC. This translates into CASSLLDSGYTF.

The genes are TRBV19 and TRBJ2-7; TRBD1 matches at 8 bases. CDR1 LNHDA and CDR2 SQIVND come from the germline V gene (reference sequence). The V segment lost 5 bases and the J segment 1 base; nucleotides outside the gene matches: 4. The CDR3 is 14 residues long. The CDR3 protein is CASSPRTGSYEQYF. The DNA for the CDR3 is TGTGCCAGTAGTCCCCGGACAGGGTCCTACGAGCAGTACTTC.

This clone occurred a few times. The gene calls are TRBV14 and TRBJ1-4; weak D call: TRBD1 (5 bases). Per germline, CDR1 SGHDN and CDR2 FVKESK. CDR3 length equals 17 residues. The germline V and J ends were trimmed by 2 bases and 4 bases, with 17 bases remaining between them. The CDR3 protein is CASSQNRRWGVNEKLFF. The CDR3 DNA reads TGTGCCAGCAGCCAAAACAGGAGGTGGGGGGTTAATGAAAAACTGTTTTTT.

V usage is TRBV5-1 and J usage is TRBJ2-1; 7 nucleotides match TRBD2. The germline V gene has CDR1 SGHRS and CDR2 YFSETQ. J lost 7 bases, V lost 3 bases, and 10 bases had no gene match. This CDR3 is 15 amino acids long. The CDR3 bases are TGCGCCAGCAGCTCGCGGACTAGGTTAGGGAATGAGCAGTTCTTC. This translates into CASSSRTRLGNEQFF.

The J gene is TRBJ2-7, the V gene TRBV19, with D unclear. V was cut by 3 bases and J by 6 bases, with 12 bases left in between. From germline, CDR1 is LNHDA and CDR2 SQIVND (reference sequence). The CDR3 contains 13 residues. CDR3 sequence: CASSISLSGEQYF. The CDR3 bases are TGTGCCAGTAGTATTTCTCTATCAGGCGAGCAGTACTTC.

In its sample, this clone was seen once. V usage is TRBV7-6 and J usage is TRBJ1-6; 8 bases match TRBD1. V shed 0 bases, J shed 7 bases, and the junction held 2 bases outside the gene matches. Looked up from germline, CDR1 is SGHVS and CDR2 is FNYEAQ. The CDR3 totals 15 residues. The CDR3 region has the DNA TGTGCCAGCAGCTTAGCGGGACAGGAGAATTCACCCCTCCACTTT. Translating gives CASSLAGQENSPLHF.